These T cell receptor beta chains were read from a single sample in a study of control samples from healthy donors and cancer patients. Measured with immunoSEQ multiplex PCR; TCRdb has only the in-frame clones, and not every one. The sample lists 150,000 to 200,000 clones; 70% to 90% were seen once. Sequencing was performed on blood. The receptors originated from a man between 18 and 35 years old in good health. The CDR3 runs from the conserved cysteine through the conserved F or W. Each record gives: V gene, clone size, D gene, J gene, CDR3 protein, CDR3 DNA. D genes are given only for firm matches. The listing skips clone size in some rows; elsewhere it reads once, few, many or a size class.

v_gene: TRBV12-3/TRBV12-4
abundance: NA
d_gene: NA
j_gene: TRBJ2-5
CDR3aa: CASSLGIQETQYF
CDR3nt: TGTGCCAGCAGCCTTGGGATACAAGAGACCCAGTACTTC

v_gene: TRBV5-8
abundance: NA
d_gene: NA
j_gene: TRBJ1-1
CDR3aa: CASSRWTVMNTEAFF
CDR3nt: TGTGCCAGCAGCCGCTGGACAGTCATGAACACTGAAGCTTTCTTT

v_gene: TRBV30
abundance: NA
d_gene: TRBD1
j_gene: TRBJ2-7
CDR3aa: CAWTQGPYEQYF
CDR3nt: TGTGCCTGGACACAGGGGCCCTACGAGCAGTACTTC

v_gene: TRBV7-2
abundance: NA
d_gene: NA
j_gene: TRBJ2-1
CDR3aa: CASSPRGRLSDEQFF
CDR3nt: TGTGCCAGCAGCCCCCGAGGGCGGTTGTCGGATGAGCAGTTCTTC

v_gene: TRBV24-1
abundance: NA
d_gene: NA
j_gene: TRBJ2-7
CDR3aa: CATHRGIYEQYF
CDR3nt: TGTGCCACCCACCGAGGGATCTACGAGCAGTACTTC

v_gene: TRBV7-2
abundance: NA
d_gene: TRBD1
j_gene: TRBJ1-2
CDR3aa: CASSLGGQGGSYGYTF
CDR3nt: TGTGCCAGCAGCTTAGGGGGACAGGGGGGTAGCTATGGCTACACCTTC

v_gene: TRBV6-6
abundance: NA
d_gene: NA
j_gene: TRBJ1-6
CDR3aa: CASTHSSSYNSPLHF
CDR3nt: TGTGCCAGCACACACAGCTCCTCCTATAATTCACCCCTCCACTTT

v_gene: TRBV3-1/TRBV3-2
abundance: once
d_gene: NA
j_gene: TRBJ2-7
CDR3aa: CASSQSKEGEQYF
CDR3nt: TGTGCCAGCAGCCAATCTAAGGAGGGCGAGCAGTACTTC

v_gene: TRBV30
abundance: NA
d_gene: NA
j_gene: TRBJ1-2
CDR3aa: CAWMSPGYNYGYTF
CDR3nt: TGTGCCTGGATGTCTCCAGGGTATAACTATGGCTACACCTTC

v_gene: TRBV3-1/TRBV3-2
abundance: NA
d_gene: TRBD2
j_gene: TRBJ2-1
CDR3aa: CASSQITSGGVINNEQFF
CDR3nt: TGTGCCAGCAGCCAAATAACTAGCGGGGGGGTCATCAACAATGAGCAGTTCTTC

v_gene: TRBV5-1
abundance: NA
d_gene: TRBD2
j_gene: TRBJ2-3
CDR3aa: CASSGTGRRTDTQYF
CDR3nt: TGCGCCAGCAGCGGTACCGGGAGGCGCACAGATACGCAGTATTTT

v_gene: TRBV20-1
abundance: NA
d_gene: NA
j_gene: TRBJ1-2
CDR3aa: CITQGTYGYTF
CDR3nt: TGCATCACCCAGGGGACGTATGGCTACACCTTC

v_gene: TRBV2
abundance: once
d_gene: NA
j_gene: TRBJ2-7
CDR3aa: CASSDELGLMHYEQYF
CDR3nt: TGTGCCAGCAGTGACGAGCTGGGGCTAATGCACTACGAGCAGTACTTC

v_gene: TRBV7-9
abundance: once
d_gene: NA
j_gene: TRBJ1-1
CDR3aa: CASSPQHESPTEAFF
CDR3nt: TGTGCCAGCAGCCCTCAACACGAATCCCCCACTGAAGCTTTCTTT